This T cell receptor beta chain was identified during a study of CD8 T cells in ankylosing spondylitis. Many counts were recorded for this clonotype. What it binds is unknown. Study-wide results and limits: Disease-linked clones reportedly concentrated significantly in matched ankylosing spondylitis synovial fluid.

This CDR3 region has 20 residues. Germline loops: CDR1 SGHDT, CDR2 YYEEEE. With 0 bases clipped from V and 6 bases from J, the junction kept 21 bases outside the gene matches. For TCR beta, libraries came from quantitative 5'-RACE with molecular barcodes. Each CDR3 protein gets one entry after TCRdb re-called the 5' RACE reads with MiXCR. The table lists under 300,000 distinct CDR3 sequences, approximately 9% of them singletons, with 6.8% in the top ten. This clonotype was sampled from a male donor with ankylosing spondylitis or in good health (not recorded which). The chain recombines TRBV5-6 with TRBJ2-1; 7 bases are a match to TRBD1. Sequenced sample: blood, either unsorted or a sorted T cell fraction (not recorded which). CDR3 residues: CASSLDRDSLGRGPGNEQFF. Here the CDR3 DNA reads TGTGCCAGCAGCTTGGATAGGGACAGCCTAGGGAGAGGCCCGGGCAATGAGCAGTTCTTC. Full variable domain (missing parts from reference TRBV5-6 and TRBJ2-1): DAGVTQSPTHLIKTRGQQVTLRCSPKSGHDTVSWYQQALGQGPQFIFQYYEEEERQRGNFPDRFSGHQFPNYSSELNVNALLLGDSALYLCASSLDRDSLGRGPGNEQFFGPGTRLTVL.